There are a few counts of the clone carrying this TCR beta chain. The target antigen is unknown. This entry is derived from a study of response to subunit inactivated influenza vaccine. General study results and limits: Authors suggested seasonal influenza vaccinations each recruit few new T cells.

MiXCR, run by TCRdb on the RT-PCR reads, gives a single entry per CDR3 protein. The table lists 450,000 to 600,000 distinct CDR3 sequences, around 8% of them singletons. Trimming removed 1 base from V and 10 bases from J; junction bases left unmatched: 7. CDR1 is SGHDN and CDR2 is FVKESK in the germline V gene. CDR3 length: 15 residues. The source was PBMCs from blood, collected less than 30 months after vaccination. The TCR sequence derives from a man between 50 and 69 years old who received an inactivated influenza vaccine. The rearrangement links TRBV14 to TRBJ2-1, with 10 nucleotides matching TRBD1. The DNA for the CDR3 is TGTGCCAGCAGCCAAGTCCGGGACAGGGGCCACGAGCAGTTCTTC. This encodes CASSQVRDRGHEQFF.